The entry below describes one T cell receptor beta chain. Both 60 Vbeta primers and 13 Jbeta primers went into the PCR. Libraries were prepared by immunoSEQ multiplex PCR; TCRdb keeps only in-frame clonotypes and omits some of them. The data contain 100,000 to 150,000 clones, 80% of them singletons. The germline V gene has CDR1 SNHLY and CDR2 FYNNEI. V lost 6 bases and J lost 7; bases outside the gene matches: 12. The CDR3 is 15 amino acids. These data belong to a study of cytomegalovirus exposure and HLA in healthy donors. Material for sequencing was PBMCs. This receptor was taken from a woman aged 40 to 50 in good health and CMV-seronegative. The rearrangement uses TRBV2 and TRBJ2-7, with 10 bases matching TRBD1. The CDR3 sequence is CASSLRDRGKGEQYF. In DNA, the CDR3 is TGTGCCAGCAGCCTCCGGGACAGGGGTAAAGGGGAGCAGTACTTC.